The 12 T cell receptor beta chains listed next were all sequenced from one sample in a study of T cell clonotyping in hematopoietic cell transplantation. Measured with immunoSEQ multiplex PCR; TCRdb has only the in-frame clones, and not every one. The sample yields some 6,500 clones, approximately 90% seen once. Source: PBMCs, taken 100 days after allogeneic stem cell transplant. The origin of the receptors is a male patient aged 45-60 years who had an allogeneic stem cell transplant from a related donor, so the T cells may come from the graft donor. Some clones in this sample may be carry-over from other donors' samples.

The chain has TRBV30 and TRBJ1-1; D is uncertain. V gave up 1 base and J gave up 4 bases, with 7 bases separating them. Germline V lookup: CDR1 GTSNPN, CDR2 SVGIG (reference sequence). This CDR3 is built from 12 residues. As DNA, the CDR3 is TGTGCCTGGAGTGGGTTTCCCACTGAAGCTTTCTTT. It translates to CAWSGFPTEAFF.

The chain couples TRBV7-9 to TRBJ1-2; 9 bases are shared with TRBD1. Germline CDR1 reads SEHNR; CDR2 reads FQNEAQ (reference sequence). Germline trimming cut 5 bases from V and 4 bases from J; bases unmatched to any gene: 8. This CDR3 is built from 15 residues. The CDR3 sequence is CASSDRDRVPYGYTF. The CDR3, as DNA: TGTGCCAGCAGCGACCGGGACAGGGTACCCTATGGCTACACCTTC.

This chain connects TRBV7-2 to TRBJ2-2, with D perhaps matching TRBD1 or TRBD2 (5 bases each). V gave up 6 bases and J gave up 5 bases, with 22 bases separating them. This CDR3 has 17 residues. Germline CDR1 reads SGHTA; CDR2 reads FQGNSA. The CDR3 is CASRRGGAGGLTGELFF. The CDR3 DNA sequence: TGTGCCAGCAGGCGTGGTGGGGCGGGTGGGTTGACCGGGGAGCTGTTTTTT. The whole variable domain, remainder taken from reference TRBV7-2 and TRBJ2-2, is GAGVSQSPSNKVTEKGKDVELRCDPISGHTALYWYRQSLGQGLEFLIYFQGNSAPDKSGLPSDRFSAERTGGSVSTLTIQRTQQEDSAVYLCASRRGGAGGLTGELFFGEGSRLTVL.

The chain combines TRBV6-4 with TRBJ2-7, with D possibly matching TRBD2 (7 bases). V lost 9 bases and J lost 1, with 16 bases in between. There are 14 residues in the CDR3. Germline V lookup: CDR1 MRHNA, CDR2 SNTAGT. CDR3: CARGGANSSYEQYF. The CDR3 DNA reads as TGTGCCAGGGGGGGGGCAAACTCTTCCTACGAGCAGTACTTC.

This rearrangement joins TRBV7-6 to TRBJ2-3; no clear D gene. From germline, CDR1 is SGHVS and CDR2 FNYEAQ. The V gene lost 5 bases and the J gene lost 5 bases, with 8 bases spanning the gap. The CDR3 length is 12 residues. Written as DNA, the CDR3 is TGTGCCAGCAGCCCCTCAGTAGATACGCAGTATTTT. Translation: CASSPSVDTQYF.

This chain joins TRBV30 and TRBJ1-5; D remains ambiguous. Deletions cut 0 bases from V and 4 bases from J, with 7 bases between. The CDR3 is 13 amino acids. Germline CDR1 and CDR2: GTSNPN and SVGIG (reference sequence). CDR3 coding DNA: TGTGCCTGGAGTGTATCGGAGAATCAGCCCCAGCATTTT. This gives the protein CAWSVSENQPQHF.

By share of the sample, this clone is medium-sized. The CDR3 is CASSYSQGGSEAFF. CDR3 bases: TGTGCCAGCAGTTACTCCCAAGGGGGAAGTGAAGCTTTCTTT. The rearrangement joins TRBV6-5 to TRBJ1-1; D may be TRBD1 (6 bases). The length of the CDR3 is 14 residues. Germline V gives CDR1 MNHEY, CDR2 SVGAGI. Trimming removed 0 bases at V and 7 bases at J, with 12 bases between.

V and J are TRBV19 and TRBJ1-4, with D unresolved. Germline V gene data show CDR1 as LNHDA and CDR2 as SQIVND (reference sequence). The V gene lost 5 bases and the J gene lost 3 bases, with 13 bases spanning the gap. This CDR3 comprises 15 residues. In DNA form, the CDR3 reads TGTGCCAGTAGTCCAAGGGATAGTGCTAATGAAAAACTGTTTTTT. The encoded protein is CASSPRDSANEKLFF.

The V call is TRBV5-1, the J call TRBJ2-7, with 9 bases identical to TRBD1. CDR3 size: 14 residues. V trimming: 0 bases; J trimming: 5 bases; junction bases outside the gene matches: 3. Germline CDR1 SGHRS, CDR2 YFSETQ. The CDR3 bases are TGCGCCAGCAGCTTGGGGACAGGGGACCACGAGCAGTACTTC. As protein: CASSLGTGDHEQYF.

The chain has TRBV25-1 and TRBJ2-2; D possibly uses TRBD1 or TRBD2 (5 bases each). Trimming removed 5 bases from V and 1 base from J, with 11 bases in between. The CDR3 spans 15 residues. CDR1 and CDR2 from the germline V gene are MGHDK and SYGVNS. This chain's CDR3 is CASSKAGRNTGELFF. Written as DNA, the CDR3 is TGTGCCAGCAGTAAAGCAGGGAGGAACACCGGGGAGCTGTTTTTT.

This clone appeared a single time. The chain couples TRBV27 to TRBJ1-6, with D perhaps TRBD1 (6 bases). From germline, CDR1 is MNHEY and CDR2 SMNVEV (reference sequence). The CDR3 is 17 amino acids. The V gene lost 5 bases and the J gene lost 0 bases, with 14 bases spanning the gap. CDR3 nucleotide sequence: TGTGCCAGCAGTCCGGACAGCCTGAGCTCCTATAATTCACCCCTCCACTTT. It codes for CASSPDSLSSYNSPLHF.

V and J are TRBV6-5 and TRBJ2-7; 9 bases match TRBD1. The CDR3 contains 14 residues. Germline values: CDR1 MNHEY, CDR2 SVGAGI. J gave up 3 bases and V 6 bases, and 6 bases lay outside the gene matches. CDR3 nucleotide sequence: TGTGCCAGCAGCGGGGGGACAGGGAACTACGAGCAGTACTTC. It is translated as CASSGGTGNYEQYF.